This T cell receptor (beta chain) originates from a study of blood T cell repertoires in COVID-19. Study in general: Some COVID-19 samples were acute and others convalescent; all came from the United States, Italy and Spain.

The ends were cut back, 7 bases at V and 2 bases at J, with 12 bases in the middle. This CDR3 has 14 residues. From germline, CDR1 is MNHEY and CDR2 SVGAGI. Some clones are missing from TCRdb's copy, which holds only in-frame ones; the method was immunoSEQ multiplex PCR. The sample yields around 150,000 clones, roughly 87% seen once. The specimen sequenced was PBMCs or T cells enriched from blood (not recorded which). The TCR comes from a man aged 45-65 years who had recovered from COVID-19. The chain has TRBV6-5 and TRBJ1-3; D is uncertain. CDR3 sequence reads: CASTLMEPGNTIYF. In nucleotides, the CDR3 is TGTGCCAGCACCCTCATGGAGCCTGGAAACACCATATATTTT.